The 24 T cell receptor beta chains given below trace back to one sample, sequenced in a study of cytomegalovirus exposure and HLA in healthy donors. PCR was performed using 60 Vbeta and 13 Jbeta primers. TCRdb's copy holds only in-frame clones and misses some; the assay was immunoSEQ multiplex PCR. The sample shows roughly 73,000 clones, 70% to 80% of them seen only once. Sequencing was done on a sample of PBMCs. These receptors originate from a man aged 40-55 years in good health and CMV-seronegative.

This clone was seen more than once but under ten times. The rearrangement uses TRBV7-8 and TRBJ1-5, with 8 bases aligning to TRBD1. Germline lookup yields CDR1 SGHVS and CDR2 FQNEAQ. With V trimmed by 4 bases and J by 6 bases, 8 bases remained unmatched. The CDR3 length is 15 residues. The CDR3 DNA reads TGTGCCAGCAGCTCTACAGGGGGGCATAGTCAGCCCCAGCATTTT. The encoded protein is CASSSTGGHSQPQHF.

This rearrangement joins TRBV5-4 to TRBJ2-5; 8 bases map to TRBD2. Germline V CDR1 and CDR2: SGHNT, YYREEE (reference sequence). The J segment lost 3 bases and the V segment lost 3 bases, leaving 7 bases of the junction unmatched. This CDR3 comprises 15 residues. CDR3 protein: CASSSRGGLKETQYF. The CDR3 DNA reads TGTGCCAGCAGCTCTCGGGGGGGCCTTAAAGAGACCCAGTACTTC.

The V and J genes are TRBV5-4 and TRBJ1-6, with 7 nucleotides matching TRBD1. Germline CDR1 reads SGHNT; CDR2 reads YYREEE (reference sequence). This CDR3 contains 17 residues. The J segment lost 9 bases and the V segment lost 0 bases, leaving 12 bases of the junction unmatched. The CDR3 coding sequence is TGTGCCAGCAGCTTGGTTAGGGGGCAGGGGAGGCGTTCACCCCTCCACTTT. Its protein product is CASSLVRGQGRRSPLHF.

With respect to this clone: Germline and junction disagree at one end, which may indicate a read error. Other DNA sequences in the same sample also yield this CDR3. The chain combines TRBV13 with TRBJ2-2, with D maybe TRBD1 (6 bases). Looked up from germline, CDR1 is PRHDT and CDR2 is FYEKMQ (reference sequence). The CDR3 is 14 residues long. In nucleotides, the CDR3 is TGTGCCAGCAACAGACAGGTCGACACCGGGGAGCTGTTTTTC. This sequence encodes CASNRQVDTGELFF.

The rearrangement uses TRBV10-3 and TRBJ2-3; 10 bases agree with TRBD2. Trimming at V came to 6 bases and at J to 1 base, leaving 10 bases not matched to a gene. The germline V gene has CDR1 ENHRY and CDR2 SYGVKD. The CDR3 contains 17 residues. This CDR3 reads CAIRAGLAVGGTDTQYF. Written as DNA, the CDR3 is TGTGCCATCAGGGCAGGACTAGCGGTGGGCGGCACAGATACGCAGTATTTT.

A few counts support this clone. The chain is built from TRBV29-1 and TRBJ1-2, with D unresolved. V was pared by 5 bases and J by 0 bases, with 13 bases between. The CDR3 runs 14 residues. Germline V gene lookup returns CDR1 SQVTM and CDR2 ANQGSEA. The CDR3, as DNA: TGCAGCGTTTTGCGGGGAACAGCTAACTATGGCTACACCTTC. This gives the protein CSVLRGTANYGYTF.

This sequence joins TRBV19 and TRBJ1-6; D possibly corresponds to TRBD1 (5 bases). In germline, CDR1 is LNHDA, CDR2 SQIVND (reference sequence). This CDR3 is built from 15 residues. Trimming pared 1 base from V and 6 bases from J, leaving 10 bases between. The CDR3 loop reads CASSIAGGSNSPLHF. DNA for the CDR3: TGTGCCAGTAGTATAGCGGGGGGAAGTAATTCACCCCTCCACTTT.

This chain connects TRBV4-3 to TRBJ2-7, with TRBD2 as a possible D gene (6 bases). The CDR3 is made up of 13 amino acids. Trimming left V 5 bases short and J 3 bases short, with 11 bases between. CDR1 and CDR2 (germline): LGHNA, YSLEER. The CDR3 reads CASSGAEGYEQYF. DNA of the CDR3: TGCGCCAGCAGCGGGGCGGAGGGCTACGAGCAGTACTTC.

CDR3 bases: TGTGCCAGCAGCTTATACCAGGGCGCCTTTAACATTCAGTACTTC. Translated: CASSLYQGAFNIQYF. This sequence joins TRBV7-9 and TRBJ2-4; tentative D call: TRBD1 (5 bases). The CDR3 is 15 residues long. With 2 bases removed from V and 7 bases from J, the gap between germline ends came to 15 bases. The V gene's germline CDR1 is SEHNR and CDR2 FQNEAQ (reference sequence).

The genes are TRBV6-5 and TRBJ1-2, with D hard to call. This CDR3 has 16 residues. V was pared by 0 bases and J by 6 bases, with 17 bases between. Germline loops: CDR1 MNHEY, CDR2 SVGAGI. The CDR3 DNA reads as TGTGCCAGCAGTTACTCGGGGATTCGAGGGTCGGATGGCTACACCTTC. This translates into CASSYSGIRGSDGYTF.

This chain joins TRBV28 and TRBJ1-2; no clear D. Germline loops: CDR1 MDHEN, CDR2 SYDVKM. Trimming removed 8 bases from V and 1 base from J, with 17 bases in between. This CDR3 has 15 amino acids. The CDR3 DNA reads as TGTGCCAGCCGACCGGGTAGCTTTTTTAACTATGGCTACACCTTC. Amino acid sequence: CASRPGSFFNYGYTF.

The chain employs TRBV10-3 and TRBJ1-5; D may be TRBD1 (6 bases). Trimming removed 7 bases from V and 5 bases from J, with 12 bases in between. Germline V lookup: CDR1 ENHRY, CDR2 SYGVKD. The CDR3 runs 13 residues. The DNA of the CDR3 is TGTGCCATCACCCGGGACACCGATCAGCCCCAGCATTTT. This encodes CAITRDTDQPQHF.

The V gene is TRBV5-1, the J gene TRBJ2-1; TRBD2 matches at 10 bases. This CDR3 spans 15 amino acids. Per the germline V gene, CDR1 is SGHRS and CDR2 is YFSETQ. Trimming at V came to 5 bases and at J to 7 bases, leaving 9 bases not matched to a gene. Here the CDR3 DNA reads TGCGCCAGCAGGAAGGCTCAAGCGGGGGGGAATGAGCAGTTCTTC. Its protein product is CASRKAQAGGNEQFF.

As DNA, the CDR3 is TGTGCCAGCAGTGCCCGGACACTTCGAAATTCACCCCTCCACTTT. This sequence encodes CASSARTLRNSPLHF. V and J are TRBV27 and TRBJ1-6; D might be TRBD1 (5 bases). The ends were cut back, 5 bases at V and 7 bases at J, with 15 bases in the middle. This CDR3 region has 15 residues. In germline, CDR1 is MNHEY, CDR2 SMNVEV (reference sequence).

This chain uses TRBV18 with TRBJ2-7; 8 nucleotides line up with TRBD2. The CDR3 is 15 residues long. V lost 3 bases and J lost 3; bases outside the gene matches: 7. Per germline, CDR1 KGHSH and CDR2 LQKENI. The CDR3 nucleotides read TGTGCCAGCTCACCTATTTCGGGGGGGAGCTACGAGCAGTACTTC. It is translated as CASSPISGGSYEQYF.

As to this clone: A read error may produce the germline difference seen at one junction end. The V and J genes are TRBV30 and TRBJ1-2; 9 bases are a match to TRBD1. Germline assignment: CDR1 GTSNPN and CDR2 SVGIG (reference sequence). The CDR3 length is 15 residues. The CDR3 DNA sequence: TGTGCCTTATACCCGGACAGGGGCGCCGGCTATGGCTACCCCTTC. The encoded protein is CALYPDRGAGYGYPF. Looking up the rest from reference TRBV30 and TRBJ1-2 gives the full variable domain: SQTIHQWPATLVQPVGSPLSLECTVEGTSNPNLYWYRQAAGRGLQLLFYSVGIGQISSEVPQNLSASRPQDRQFILSSKKLLLSDSGFYLCALYPDRGAGYGYPFGSGTRLTVV.

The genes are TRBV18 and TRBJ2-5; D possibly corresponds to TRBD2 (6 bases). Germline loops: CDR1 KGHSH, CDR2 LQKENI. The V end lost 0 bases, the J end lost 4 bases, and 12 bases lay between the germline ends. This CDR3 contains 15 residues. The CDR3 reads CASSPPGGFGETQYF. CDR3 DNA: TGTGCCAGCTCACCACCCGGAGGGTTTGGAGAGACCCAGTACTTC.

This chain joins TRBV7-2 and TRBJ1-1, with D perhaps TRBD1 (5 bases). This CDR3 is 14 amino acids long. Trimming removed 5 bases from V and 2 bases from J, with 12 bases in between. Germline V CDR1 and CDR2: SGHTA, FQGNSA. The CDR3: CASSPQATNTEAFF. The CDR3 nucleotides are TGTGCCAGCAGCCCACAGGCGACTAACACTGAAGCTTTCTTT. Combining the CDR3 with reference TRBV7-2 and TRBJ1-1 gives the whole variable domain GAGVSQSPSNKVTEKGKDVELRCDPISGHTALYWYRQSLGQGLEFLIYFQGNSAPDKSGLPSDRFSAERTGGSVSTLTIQRTQQEDSAVYLCASSPQATNTEAFFGQGTRLTVV.

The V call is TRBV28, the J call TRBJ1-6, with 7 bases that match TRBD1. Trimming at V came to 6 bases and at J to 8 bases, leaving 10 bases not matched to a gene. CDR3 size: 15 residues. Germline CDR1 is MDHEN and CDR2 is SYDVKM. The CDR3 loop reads CASSPVDRAYSPLHF. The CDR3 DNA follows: TGTGCCAGCAGCCCGGTAGACAGGGCTTATTCACCCCTCCACTTT.

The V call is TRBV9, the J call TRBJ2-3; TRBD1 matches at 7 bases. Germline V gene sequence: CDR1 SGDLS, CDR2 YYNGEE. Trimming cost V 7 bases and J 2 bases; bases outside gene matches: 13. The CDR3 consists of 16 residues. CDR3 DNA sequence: TGTGCCAGCGGAGGAGGTGGCAGGGGGTTCACAGATACGCAGTATTTT. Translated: CASGGGGRGFTDTQYF.

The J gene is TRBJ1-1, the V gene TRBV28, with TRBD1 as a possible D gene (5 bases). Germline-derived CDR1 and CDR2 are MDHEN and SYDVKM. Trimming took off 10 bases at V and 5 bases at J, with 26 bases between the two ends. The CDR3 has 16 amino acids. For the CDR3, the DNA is TGTGCCACCAGGCGACTCGACAGCCAGTATTTGACTGAAGCTTTCTTT. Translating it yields CATRRLDSQYLTEAFF.

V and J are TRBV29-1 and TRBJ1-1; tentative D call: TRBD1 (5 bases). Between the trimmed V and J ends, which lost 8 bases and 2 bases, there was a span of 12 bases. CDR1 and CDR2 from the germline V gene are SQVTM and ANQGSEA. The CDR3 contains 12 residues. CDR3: CSSQVSNTEAFF. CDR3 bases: TGCAGCTCACAGGTCTCAAACACTGAAGCTTTCTTT.

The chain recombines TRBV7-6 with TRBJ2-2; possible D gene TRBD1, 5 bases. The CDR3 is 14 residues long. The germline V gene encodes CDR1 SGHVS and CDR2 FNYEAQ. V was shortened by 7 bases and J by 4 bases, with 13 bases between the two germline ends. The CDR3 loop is CASTLGPSTGELFF. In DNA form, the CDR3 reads TGTGCCAGCACCCTGGGGCCGAGCACCGGGGAGCTGTTTTTT.

In DNA, the CDR3 is TGCGCCAGCAGCGCCAGTCGGGGGGGCGTTTTTGAGACCCAGTACTTC. Translated: CASSASRGGVFETQYF. V usage is TRBV5-1 and J usage is TRBJ2-5, with 8 bases fitting TRBD2. From germline, CDR1 is SGHRS and CDR2 YFSETQ. CDR3 length: 16 amino acids. Germline trimming cut 4 bases from V and 5 bases from J; bases unmatched to any gene: 13.